This entry is about one TCR beta chain. The sample belongs to a study of blood T cell repertoires in COVID-19. Turning to the study itself: Spain, Italy and the United States supplied samples that represented acute and convalescent COVID-19. From T cells, B-cell-depleted T cells, or PBMCs came the material, which was cDNA or gDNA.

The CDR3 spans 14 residues. Germline CDR1 and CDR2: SGHTA and FQGNSA. V lost 4 bases and J lost 4; bases outside the gene matches: 6. Original processing methods: Estimated nucleated cell counts came from reference gene primer amplification. The data were produced by immunoSEQ multiplex PCR, yet TCRdb's version contains in-frame clones alone and is incomplete. The V and J calls and clone size come from that table; D and trimming were worked out from the DNA. The sample gives roughly 68,000 clones, 70% to 90% of which show up once; 3.4% is in the top ten. The sequencing sample was made of peripheral blood. This clonotype was sampled from a woman aged 45-65 years with COVID-19, enrolled during active disease. This chain connects TRBV7-2 to TRBJ2-5; 7 nucleotides match TRBD2. DNA for the CDR3: TGTGCCAGCAGCTCCCCAGGCGGGGGAGAGACCCAGTACTTC. It encodes CASSSPGGGETQYF.